This is a list of T cell receptor beta chains from one sample in a study of cytomegalovirus exposure and HLA in healthy donors. The data were produced by immunoSEQ multiplex PCR, yet TCRdb's version contains in-frame clones alone and is incomplete. The table has approximately 110,000 clones, approximately 83% seen once. Material: PBMCs. Every receptor here comes from a young man in good health and CMV-seronegative. Each CDR3 is given with its conserved first and last residue. The D gene is left open where the match is weak. Size is stated for part of the rows, as once, few or many counts, or as a class when the clone is expanded.

abundance	len	d_gene	j_gene	v_gene	CDR3aa	CDR3nt
-	14	TRBD2	TRBJ2-5	TRBV7-9	CASSQGGGEETQYF	TGCGCCAGCAGCCAAGGTGGGGGGGAAGAGACCCAGTACTTC
once	15	TRBD1	TRBJ2-1	TRBV11-1	CASSSQGATQAEQFF	TGTGCCAGCAGCTCACAGGGGGCCACCCAGGCTGAGCAGTTCTTC
-	14	TRBD1	TRBJ2-6	TRBV4-3	CASSRGDRQDVLTF	TGCGCCAGCAGCCGAGGGGACAGGCAGGACGTCCTGACTTTC
-	15	-	TRBJ2-2	TRBV7-7	CASSLVQGGTGELFF	TGTGCTAGCAGCTTAGTACAGGGCGGCACCGGGGAGCTGTTTTTT
-	13	-	TRBJ1-1	TRBV5-5	CASSLARNTEAFF	TGTGCCAGCAGCTTGGCCCGGAACACTGAAGCTTTCTTT
-	17	TRBD1	TRBJ2-1	TRBV27	CASSFMSSGTGFNEQFF	TGTGCCAGCAGTTTCATGAGCTCCGGGACAGGGTTCAATGAGCAGTTCTTC
-	15	-	TRBJ1-1	TRBV4-3	CASSHIGGENTEAFF	TGCGCCAGCAGCCATATCGGAGGGGAGAACACTGAAGCTTTCTTT
-	16	TRBD1	TRBJ2-7	TRBV5-1	CASSLVGTGGNYEQYF	TGCGCCAGCAGCTTGGTCGGGACAGGGGGCAACTACGAGCAGTACTTC
-	14	TRBD1	TRBJ1-1	TRBV4-1	CASSQDPRTGEAFF	TGCGCCAGCAGCCAAGATCCCCGGACAGGCGAAGCTTTCTTT
few	17	TRBD2	TRBJ2-5	TRBV6-1	CASSALGTSGFQETQYF	TGTGCCAGCAGTGCCCTGGGGACTAGCGGGTTCCAAGAGACCCAGTACTTC
-	16	TRBD2	TRBJ2-3	TRBV4-1	CASSQEQREGQDTQYF	TGCGCCAGCAGCCAAGAGCAGCGGGAGGGCCAAGATACGCAGTATTTT
once	15	-	TRBJ2-5	TRBV30	CAWSLGGRDQETQYF	TGTGCCTGGAGTCTAGGGGGGAGGGACCAAGAGACCCAGTACTTC
few	17	TRBD2	TRBJ2-7	TRBV28	CASSFIFGASGGYEQYF	TGTGCCAGCAGTTTTATATTCGGTGCTAGCGGGGGTTACGAGCAGTACTTC
-	14	-	TRBJ2-5	TRBV6-5	CASSPGLVEETQYF	TGTGCCAGCAGTCCGGGACTCGTGGAAGAGACCCAGTACTTC
-	16	-	TRBJ2-2	TRBV16	CASSQSRLVNSGELFF	TGTGCCAGCAGCCAATCAAGACTAGTAAATAGCGGGGAGCTGTTTTTT
-	15	-	TRBJ2-1	TRBV7-3	CASSLNPAGHNEQFF	TGTGCCAGCAGCTTGAATCCCGCAGGTCACAATGAGCAGTTCTTC
-	14	-	TRBJ2-5	TRBV28	CASSLSVGAETQYF	TGTGCCAGCAGTTTATCGGTGGGAGCGGAGACCCAGTACTTC
-	15	-	TRBJ2-6	TRBV5-1	CASSLQVSGANVLTF	TGCGCCAGCAGCCTCCAGGTCTCTGGGGCCAACGTCCTGACTTTC
-	15	-	TRBJ2-3	TRBV18	CASSPPGWQGDTQYF	TGTGCCAGCTCACCACCGGGTTGGCAGGGAGATACGCAGTATTTT
-	16	-	TRBJ1-6	TRBV25-1	CASSEFRGAPNSPLHF	TGTGCCAGCAGTGAATTTCGGGGAGCCCCTAATTCACCCCTCCACTTT
-	16	TRBD2	TRBJ2-2	TRBV10-3	CAINSGLAENTGELFF	TGTGCCATCAATTCCGGACTAGCGGAGAACACCGGGGAGCTGTTTTTT
-	14	-	TRBJ1-5	TRBV28	CASSSLGGNQPQHF	TGTGCCAGCAGTTCACTCGGTGGCAATCAGCCCCAGCATTTT
-	15	-	TRBJ2-7	TRBV19	CASSTSGFPNYEQYF	TGTGCCAGTAGCACCAGCGGGTTCCCAAACTACGAGCAGTACTTC
-	14	-	TRBJ1-1	TRBV10-1	CASSENEENTEAFF	TGCGCCAGCAGTGAAAATGAGGAGAACACTGAAGCTTTCTTT
-	15	TRBD2	TRBJ2-7	TRBV27	CASKGGGRGAYEQYF	TGTGCCAGCAAAGGTGGCGGGAGAGGGGCCTACGAGCAGTACTTC
-	11	TRBD1	TRBJ2-3	TRBV28	CASRQGHTQYF	TGTGCCAGCAGACAGGGGCACACGCAGTATTTT
-	14	-	TRBJ1-1	TRBV18	CASSPAGPNTEAFF	TGTGCCAGCTCACCAGCGGGTCCGAACACTGAAGCTTTCTTT
-	14	-	TRBJ2-1	TRBV13	CASSFQRFNNEQFF	TGTGCCAGCAGCTTCCAGCGCTTCAACAATGAGCAGTTCTTC
-	15	TRBD2	TRBJ2-3	TRBV7-2	CASSLTSGSADTQYF	TGTGCCAGCAGCTTAACTAGCGGGAGTGCAGATACGCAGTATTTT
-	14	-	TRBJ2-7	TRBV7-9	CASSRPGGLDEQYF	TGTGCCAGCAGCCGACCAGGGGGACTTGACGAGCAGTACTTC
few	13	-	TRBJ2-7	TRBV6-5	CASRRGVSYEQYF	TGTGCCAGCCGGCGGGGAGTCTCCTACGAGCAGTACTTC
-	14	-	TRBJ1-3	TRBV4-3	CASSQGLEVNTIYF	TGCGCCAGCAGCCAAGGACTTGAAGTTAACACCATATATTTT
-	14	-	TRBJ1-2	TRBV6-6	CASKRSGDNYGYTF	TGTGCCAGCAAGAGATCAGGGGATAACTATGGCTACACCTTC
-	14	-	TRBJ1-6	TRBV28	CASSSGAINSPLHF	TGTGCCAGCAGTTCAGGGGCGATCAATTCACCCCTCCACTTT
-	15	-	TRBJ2-7	TRBV10-3	CAISSPGSSSYEQYF	TGTGCCATCAGTTCTCCGGGGTCGAGCTCCTACGAGCAGTACTTC
-	13	TRBD2	TRBJ2-1	TRBV6-1	CAISLAGPNEQFF	TGTGCCATCTCACTAGCGGGGCCTAATGAGCAGTTCTTC
-	14	-	TRBJ1-1	TRBV7-2	CASSLGRKNTEAFF	TGTGCCAGCAGCTTAGGGCGGAAGAACACTGAAGCTTTCTTT
-	18	TRBD1	TRBJ2-1	TRBV29-1	CSVLGRRDRDGVYNEQFF	TGCAGCGTTTTGGGGAGACGGGACAGGGATGGAGTCTACAATGAGCAGTTCTTC
-	16	TRBD2	TRBJ2-5	TRBV6-6	CASTPSGSAFRETQYF	TGTGCCAGCACCCCGAGCGGGAGTGCATTCCGAGAGACCCAGTACTTC
once	15	TRBD1	TRBJ2-7	TRBV25-1	CASSGTGQGVYEQYF	TGTGCCAGCAGTGGAACGGGACAGGGTGTCTACGAGCAGTACTTC
once	18	-	TRBJ2-3	TRBV7-2	CASSLSFLGSSSTDTQYF	TGTGCCAGCAGCTTATCCTTTTTAGGGAGTTCGAGCACAGATACGCAGTATTTT
-	15	TRBD2	TRBJ2-1	TRBV5-4	CASRSGLAAYNEQFF	TGTGCCAGCAGATCGGGACTAGCGGCCTACAATGAGCAGTTCTTC
once	15	-	TRBJ1-1	TRBV29-1	CSVEDLTDMNTEAFF	TGCAGCGTTGAAGACTTGACCGACATGAACACTGAAGCTTTCTTT
once	13	TRBD2	TRBJ2-3	TRBV30	CASGLAGADTQYF	TGTGCCTCAGGACTAGCGGGAGCGGATACGCAGTATTTT
-	13	-	TRBJ2-7	TRBV7-3	CASSLGLLDEQYF	TGTGCCAGCAGCTTAGGACTTCTAGACGAGCAGTACTTC
-	13	-	TRBJ2-7	TRBV10-3	CAISEHGGYEQYF	TGTGCCATCAGTGAGCACGGAGGTTACGAGCAGTACTTC
-	16	-	TRBJ2-3	TRBV9	CASSVGAGEGADTQYF	TGTGCCAGCAGCGTAGGGGCGGGAGAGGGGGCAGATACGCAGTATTTT
-	16	TRBD1	TRBJ2-1	TRBV28	CASSSPGQGARNEQFF	TGTGCCAGCAGTTCCCCGGGACAGGGGGCGCGGAATGAGCAGTTCTTC
-	16	-	TRBJ2-1	TRBV7-8	CASSLGAGGGHNEQFF	TGTGCCAGCAGCTTAGGGGCCGGCGGGGGCCACAATGAGCAGTTCTTC
-	16	TRBD2	TRBJ2-5	TRBV5-5	CASSLVLAGFVETQYF	TGTGCCAGCAGCTTGGTTCTAGCGGGGTTTGTGGAGACCCAGTACTTC
-	14	TRBD2	TRBJ2-7	TRBV7-3	CASSPSGGGHEQYF	TGTGCCAGCAGCCCTAGCGGGGGGGGACACGAGCAGTACTTC
few	15	TRBD1	TRBJ1-6	TRBV6-6	CASSGQDRVRSPLHF	TGTGCCAGCAGTGGCCAGGACAGGGTTCGGTCACCCCTCCACTTT
-	16	TRBD1	TRBJ2-7	TRBV5-1	CASSLARSGGNYEQYF	TGCGCCAGCAGCTTGGCCAGGTCAGGGGGCAACTACGAGCAGTACTTC
-	14	-	TRBJ2-7	TRBV2	CASRKGQLSYEQYF	TGTGCCAGCAGAAAAGGACAGCTATCCTACGAGCAGTACTTC